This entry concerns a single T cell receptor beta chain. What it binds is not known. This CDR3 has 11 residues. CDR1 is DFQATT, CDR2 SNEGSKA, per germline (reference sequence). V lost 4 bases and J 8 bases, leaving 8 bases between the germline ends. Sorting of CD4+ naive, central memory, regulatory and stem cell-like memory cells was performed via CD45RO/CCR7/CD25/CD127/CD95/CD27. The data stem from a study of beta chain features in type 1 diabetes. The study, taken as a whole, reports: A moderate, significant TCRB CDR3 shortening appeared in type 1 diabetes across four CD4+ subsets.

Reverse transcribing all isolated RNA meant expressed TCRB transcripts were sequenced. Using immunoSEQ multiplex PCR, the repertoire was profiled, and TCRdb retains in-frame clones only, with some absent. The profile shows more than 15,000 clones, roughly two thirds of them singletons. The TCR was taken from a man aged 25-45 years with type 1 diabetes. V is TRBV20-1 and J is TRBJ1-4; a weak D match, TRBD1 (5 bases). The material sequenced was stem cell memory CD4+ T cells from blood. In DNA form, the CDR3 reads TGCAGTGCTATACAGGCCGAAAAACTGTTTTTT. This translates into CSAIQAEKLFF.